The 18 T cell receptor beta chains in this list originate from one sample, sequenced in a study of CD8+ T cells in alopecia areata (dated by TCRdb to 2017 to 2018). Library preparation employed the immunoSEQ multiplex PCR assay. For TCR sequencing, RNA was extracted from every sample and reverse transcribed into cDNA to serve as template. What TCRdb holds here is the immuneACCESS table cut down to in-frame rearrangements. Part of the clones is not present; checked against another copy, under half of the missing clones reflect an unresolved V gene, and the others are unexplained. The sample yields 140,000 or so clones; about 51% were counted once. The top ten hold 0.95% to 1% of the sample. The sample's time point label, decoded: baseline before oral tofacitinib. The input for sequencing was CD4+ T cells sorted from blood, taken at week 0. Receptors were obtained from a human donor with alopecia areata.

The rearrangement joins TRBV30 to TRBJ2-7; D remains ambiguous. The ends were cut back, 0 bases at V and 5 bases at J, with 8 bases in the middle. Germline CDR1 GTSNPN, CDR2 SVGIG (reference sequence). CDR3 length: 12 amino acids. The chain's CDR3 is CAWSVTAHEQYF. In nucleotides, the CDR3 is TGTGCCTGGAGTGTCACGGCCCACGAGCAGTACTTC.

The chain has TRBV28 and TRBJ1-5; D is perhaps TRBD1 (6 bases). This CDR3 region has 13 residues. From germline, CDR1 is MDHEN and CDR2 SYDVKM. Trimming shortened V by 4 bases and J by 9 bases, and 13 bases separated the two germline ends. The CDR3 is CASSSQGLGPQHF. In nucleotides, the CDR3 is TGTGCCAGCAGTTCTCAGGGGCTAGGGCCCCAGCATTTT.

This chain uses TRBV4-1 with TRBJ2-3; D is uncertain. CDR1 and CDR2 (germline): MGHRA, YSYEKL. Trimming removed 1 base at V and 2 bases at J, with 10 bases between. The CDR3 is 15 amino acids. The DNA of the CDR3 is TGCGCCAGCAGCCAAGGACTTTTCACCACAGATACGCAGTATTTT. Its protein product is CASSQGLFTTDTQYF.

This clone was observed a handful of times. The V gene is TRBV30, the J gene TRBJ2-5; no reliable D call. Trimming pared 1 base from V and 2 bases from J, leaving 8 bases between. Germline V gives CDR1 GTSNPN, CDR2 SVGIG (reference sequence). The CDR3 is 13 amino acids. The CDR3 sequence is CAWSGTVQETQYF. CDR3 in DNA: TGTGCCTGGAGTGGTACTGTACAAGAGACCCAGTACTTC.

The genes are TRBV29-1 and TRBJ1-3; D gene ambiguous. V was clipped by 7 bases and J by 6 bases, with 10 bases between them. CDR1 is SQVTM and CDR2 is ANQGSEA in the germline V gene. CDR3 length: 11 residues. Written as DNA, the CDR3 is TGCAGCGCTGCGTCCCCAAACACCATATATTTT. As protein: CSAASPNTIYF.

Note on this clone: One end of the junction fails to match germline, which may point to a read error. J is TRBJ2-5 and V is TRBV29-1, with 8 bases that match TRBD2. Judging by the DNA end, TRBJ2-7 fits better; the J call may be wrong. The CDR3 sequence is 13 residues long. Looked up from germline, CDR1 is SQVTM and CDR2 is ANQGSEA. CDR3 region: CSAELAAGYEQYF. DNA for the CDR3: TGCAGCGCTGAACTAGCGGCCGGCTACGAGCAGTACTTC.

This clone was counted only a few times. The rearrangement links TRBV28 to TRBJ2-5; D is unclear. The CDR3 spans 11 residues. V gave up 2 bases and J gave up 7 bases, with 5 bases separating them. Germline V gene lookup returns CDR1 MDHEN and CDR2 SYDVKM. For the CDR3, the DNA is TGTGCCAGCAGTTTAACGGGGACCCAGTACTTC. This sequence encodes CASSLTGTQYF.

The gene calls are TRBV7-2 and TRBJ2-1; 11 nucleotides match TRBD2. The CDR3 consists of 19 residues. J gave up 0 bases and V 4 bases, and 11 bases lay outside the gene matches. Germline loops: CDR1 SGHTA, CDR2 FQGNSA. CDR3 bases: TGTGCCAGCAGCTCTCCGGGACTAGCGGTAATGACCTCCTACAATGAGCAGTTCTTC. Amino acid sequence: CASSSPGLAVMTSYNEQFF.

The CDR3 nucleotides read TGCAGCGTTGGGACTAGCGGGGCTAGCACAGATACGCAGTATTTT. It yields the protein CSVGTSGASTDTQYF. V gene TRBV29-1 combines with J gene TRBJ2-3; the match to TRBD2 covers 12 bases. The CDR3 is made up of 15 amino acids. Per the germline V gene, CDR1 is SQVTM and CDR2 is ANQGSEA. Trimming took 4 bases from V and 0 from J; bases not matched to a gene: 2.

This clone was seen a few times. This rearrangement joins TRBV6-5 to TRBJ1-2, with a weak D call TRBD1 (6 bases). CDR1 MNHEY and CDR2 SVGAGI come from the germline V gene. This CDR3 region has 12 residues. Trimming removed 8 bases at V and 5 bases at J, with 12 bases between. The CDR3 here is CASGRTVYGYTF. The CDR3 DNA follows: TGTGCCAGCGGGCGGACAGTATATGGCTACACCTTC.

The V call is TRBV30, the J call TRBJ2-7; D tentatively fits TRBD1 or TRBD2 (6 bases each). The CDR3 is 13 amino acids. Germline values: CDR1 GTSNPN, CDR2 SVGIG (reference sequence). The ends were cut back, 1 base at V and 10 bases at J, with 17 bases in the middle. This CDR3 reads CAWSGGGNQFQYF. The CDR3 nucleotides are TGTGCCTGGAGTGGAGGGGGGAATCAATTTCAGTACTTC. Full variable domain (remainder filled in from reference TRBV30 and TRBJ2-7): SQTIHQWPATLVQPVGSPLSLECTVEGTSNPNLYWYRQAAGRGLQLLFYSVGIGQISSEVPQNLSASRPQDRQFILSSKKLLLSDSGFYLCAWSGGGNQFQYFGPGTRLTVT.

The rearrangement links TRBV20-1 to TRBJ2-1; D ambiguous. The CDR3 consists of 11 residues. In germline, CDR1 is DFQATT, CDR2 SNEGSKA (reference sequence). V lost 6 bases, J lost 5 bases, and 8 bases lay in between. The CDR3, as DNA: TGCAGTGCCATAATCCACAATGAGCAGTTCTTC. Its protein is CSAIIHNEQFF.

The rearrangement uses TRBV23-1 and TRBJ2-7; D is perhaps TRBD1 (6 bases). TRBV23-1 has ORF status, its function being uncertain. The CDR3 totals 13 residues. The V gene lost 7 bases and the J gene lost 5 bases, with 15 bases spanning the gap. The CDR3 DNA sequence: TGCGCCAGCATTAATCAGGGGAACCACGAGCAGTACTTC. This gives the protein CASINQGNHEQYF.

The gene calls are TRBV7-3 and TRBJ2-3; 8 positions agree with TRBD2. The CDR3 loop spans 17 amino acids. Germline trimming cut 4 bases from V and 6 bases from J; bases unmatched to any gene: 15. The germline V gene has CDR1 SGHTA and CDR2 FQGTGA. For the CDR3, the DNA is TGTGCCAGCAGCTCCGCTCCGGGACTAGGGAAGTATGATACGCAGTATTTT. As protein: CASSSAPGLGKYDTQYF.

This chain joins TRBV5-1 and TRBJ1-1; 9 positions match TRBD1. The CDR3 spans 18 residues. Germline loops: CDR1 SGHRS, CDR2 YFSETQ. V lost 4 bases and J lost 0; bases outside the gene matches: 13. The DNA for the CDR3 is TGCGCCAGCAGCATCACACCGGGACAGGGTCGAGTGAACACTGAAGCTTTCTTT. Amino acid sequence: CASSITPGQGRVNTEAFF. Based on the CDR3 plus reference TRBV5-1 and TRBJ1-1, the full variable domain is KAGVTQTPRYLIKTRGQQVTLSCSPISGHRSVSWYQQTPGQGLQFLFEYFSETQRNKGNFPGRFSGRQFSNSRSEMNVSTLELGDSALYLCASSITPGQGRVNTEAFFGQGTRLTVV.

The J gene is TRBJ2-3, the V gene TRBV5-1; D uncertain. Per germline, CDR1 SGHRS and CDR2 YFSETQ. There are 15 residues in the CDR3. Trimming took 3 bases from V and 0 from J, leaving 11 bases between them. Written as DNA, the CDR3 is TGCGCCAGCAGCTCTGCAAGCCCTAGCACAGATACGCAGTATTTT. The encoded protein is CASSSASPSTDTQYF.

This clone was seen a handful of times. The V gene is TRBV5-1, the J gene TRBJ2-1; TRBD2 matches 8 bases. This CDR3 is 15 amino acids long. The V segment lost 3 bases and the J segment 8 bases; nucleotides outside the gene matches: 10. CDR1 is SGHRS, CDR2 YFSETQ, per germline. This CDR3 is CASSSSGPARDEQFF. In DNA form, the CDR3 reads TGCGCCAGCAGCTCTAGCGGGCCGGCCAGGGATGAGCAGTTCTTC.

The chain recombines TRBV7-2 with TRBJ2-1; D call uncertain. The germline V gene encodes CDR1 SGHTA and CDR2 FQGNSA. The CDR3 runs 12 residues. The V and J ends lost 1 base and 8 bases respectively, with 6 bases between them. CDR3 in DNA: TGTGCCAGCAGCTTAGTGGGCTATGAGCAGTTCTTC. Its translation: CASSLVGYEQFF.